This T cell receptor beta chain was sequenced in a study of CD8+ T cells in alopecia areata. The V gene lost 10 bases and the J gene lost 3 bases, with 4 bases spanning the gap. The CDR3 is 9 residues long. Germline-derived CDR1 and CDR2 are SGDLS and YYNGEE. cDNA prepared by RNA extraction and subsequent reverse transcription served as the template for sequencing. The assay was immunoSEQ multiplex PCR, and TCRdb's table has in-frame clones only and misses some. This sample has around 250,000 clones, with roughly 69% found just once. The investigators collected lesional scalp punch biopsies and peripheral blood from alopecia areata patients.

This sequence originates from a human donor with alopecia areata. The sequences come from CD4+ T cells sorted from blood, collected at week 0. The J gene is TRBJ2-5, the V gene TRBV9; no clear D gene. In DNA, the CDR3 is TGTGCCGGCAAAGAGACCCAGTACTTC. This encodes CAGKETQYF.